This T cell receptor beta chain was captured in a study of blood T cell repertoires in COVID-19. Study-level information: PBMCs, B-cell-depleted T cells, or T cells provided the cDNA or gDNA that made up the material.

In the original workflow: Scientists estimated how many nucleated cells there were by amplifying reference gene primers. TCRdb keeps only in-frame clones here, not all; method: immunoSEQ multiplex PCR. V, J and clone size were drawn from that table, and D and trimming were deduced from the DNA. The repertoire includes about 74,000 clones, roughly nine tenths of them detected once, and roughly a tenth sits in the top ten. This CDR3 has 15 residues. Germline values: CDR1 SGHRS, CDR2 YFSETQ. Trimming left V 0 bases short and J 3 bases short, with 9 bases between. The receptor was isolated from a human donor in a cohort sampled during active COVID-19. Sequencing input: peripheral blood. V usage is TRBV5-1 and J usage is TRBJ2-2; tentatively, D is TRBD2 (6 bases). CDR3 region: CASSLGLGDTGELFF. The CDR3 bases are TGCGCCAGCAGCTTGGGACTAGGAGACACCGGGGAGCTGTTTTTT.